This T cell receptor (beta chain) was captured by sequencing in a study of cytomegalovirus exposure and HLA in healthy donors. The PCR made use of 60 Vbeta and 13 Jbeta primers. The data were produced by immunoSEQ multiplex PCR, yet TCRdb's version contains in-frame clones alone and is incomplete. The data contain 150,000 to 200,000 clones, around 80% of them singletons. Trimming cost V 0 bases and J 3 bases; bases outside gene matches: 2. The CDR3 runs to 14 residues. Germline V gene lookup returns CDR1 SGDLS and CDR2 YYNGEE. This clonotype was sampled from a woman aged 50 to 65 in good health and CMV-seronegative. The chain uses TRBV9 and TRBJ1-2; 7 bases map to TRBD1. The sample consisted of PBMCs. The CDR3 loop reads CASSVGQGHYGYTF. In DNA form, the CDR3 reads TGTGCCAGCAGCGTAGGACAGGGTCACTATGGCTACACCTTC.